Following are 27 T cell receptor beta chains from one sample sequenced in a study of T cell responses to AZD1222 COVID-19 vaccine. The assay was immunoSEQ multiplex PCR, and TCRdb's table has in-frame clones only and misses some. The sample shows around 74,000 clones, about 90% of them seen only once. Sequences were derived from peripheral blood, sampled on day 0 of MenACWY control vaccination. These receptors were taken from an adult in good health.

This chain joins TRBV7-8 and TRBJ1-1, with TRBD1 matching 7 bases. This CDR3 has 13 amino acids. Trimming at V came to 4 bases and at J to 4 bases, leaving 3 bases not matched to a gene. In germline, CDR1 is SGHVS, CDR2 FQNEAQ. The CDR3 DNA reads as TGTGCCAGCAGCTCGGGACAGATCACTGAAGCTTTCTTT. Amino acid sequence: CASSSGQITEAFF.

This sequence joins TRBV7-2 and TRBJ2-1; 8 bases are shared with TRBD2. Per germline, CDR1 SGHTA and CDR2 FQGNSA. The V segment lost 5 bases and the J segment 9 bases; nucleotides outside the gene matches: 12. The CDR3 has 15 amino acids. The CDR3 is CASSPSGGAAVEQFF. In DNA form, the CDR3 reads TGTGCCAGCAGCCCCAGCGGGGGAGCGGCGGTTGAGCAGTTCTTC. Full variable domain (remainder filled in from reference TRBV7-2 and TRBJ2-1): GAGVSQSPSNKVTEKGKDVELRCDPISGHTALYWYRQSLGQGLEFLIYFQGNSAPDKSGLPSDRFSAERTGGSVSTLTIQRTQQEDSAVYLCASSPSGGAAVEQFFGPGTRLTVL.

The gene calls are TRBV10-3 and TRBJ2-3; D unclear. The V gene lost 2 bases and the J gene lost 2 bases, with 8 bases spanning the gap. This CDR3 spans 14 amino acids. Germline V lookup: CDR1 ENHRY, CDR2 SYGVKD. CDR3 sequence (DNA): TGTGCCATCAGTGAGAGAAGGGACACAGATACGCAGTATTTT. Protein sequence: CAISERRDTDTQYF.

The J gene is TRBJ1-1, the V gene TRBV6-2 or TRBV6-3; tentatively, D is TRBD1 (6 bases). Between the trimmed V and J ends, which lost 0 bases and 8 bases, there was a span of 10 bases. This CDR3 has 13 amino acids. Germline-derived CDR1 and CDR2 are MNHEY and SVGEGT. The CDR3 protein is CASSYSTGQEAFF. The CDR3 region has the DNA TGTGCCAGCAGTTACTCGACTGGACAGGAAGCTTTCTTT.

The V and J genes are TRBV6-5 and TRBJ1-1; 9 nucleotides line up with TRBD1. Unmatched junction bases numbered 6, after V lost 2 bases and J lost 11 bases. The CDR3 runs 13 residues. Germline V lookup: CDR1 MNHEY, CDR2 SVGAGI. CDR3: CASSYPTGGNAFF. The DNA of the CDR3 is TGTGCCAGCAGTTACCCGACAGGGGGGAACGCTTTCTTT.

The CDR3 reads CASSLMGAHSPLHF. DNA of the CDR3: TGTGCCAGCAGTTTAATGGGGGCCCATTCACCCCTCCACTTT. The chain employs TRBV27 and TRBJ1-6, with D tentatively TRBD1 (6 bases). The CDR3 covers 14 residues. CDR1 is MNHEY, CDR2 SMNVEV, per germline (reference sequence). The ends were cut back, 2 bases at V and 8 bases at J, with 10 bases in the middle.

J is TRBJ1-4 and V is TRBV24-1; no definite D call. The germline gives CDR1 KGHDR, CDR2 SFDVKD. Trimming cost V 0 bases and J 1 base, with 5 bases left between them. The CDR3 totals 15 residues. The CDR3: CATSDLTGTNEKLFF. The CDR3 nucleotides read TGTGCCACCAGTGATTTGACGGGAACTAATGAAAAACTGTTTTTT.

Regarding this clone: An end of the junction differs from the germline gene, which may be a read error. This sequence joins TRBV6-2 or TRBV6-3 and TRBJ2-6; D might be TRBD1 or TRBD2, each matching 5 bases. Germline V gene data show CDR1 as MNHEY and CDR2 as SVGEGT. CDR3 length equals 18 residues. The CDR3: CTSSYLGTLGSGANVLTF. The CDR3 DNA is TGTACCAGCAGTTACTTGGGGACCCTCGGGTCTGGGGCCAACGTCCTGACTTTC.

The chain has TRBV11-2 and TRBJ2-4, with D hard to call. Between the trimmed V and J ends, which lost 4 bases and 1 base, there was a span of 8 bases. The CDR3 spans 14 residues. The germline V gene has CDR1 SGHAT and CDR2 FQNNGV. The CDR3 bases are TGTGCCAGCAGCTCGCGACTGGCCAAAAACATTCAGTACTTC. Encoded protein: CASSSRLAKNIQYF.

The chain joins TRBV5-6 to TRBJ2-7; possibly TRBD1 or TRBD2 for D (6 bases each). From germline, CDR1 is SGHDT and CDR2 YYEEEE. The CDR3 covers 14 residues. Trimming shortened V by 1 base and J by 5 bases, and 13 bases separated the two germline ends. As DNA, the CDR3 is TGTGCCAGCAGCTTGCAGAGGGGGGCTGACGAGCAGTACTTC. This encodes CASSLQRGADEQYF. Full variable domain (rest looked up from reference TRBV5-6 and TRBJ2-7): DAGVTQSPTHLIKTRGQQVTLRCSPKSGHDTVSWYQQALGQGPQFIFQYYEEEERQRGNFPDRFSGHQFPNYSSELNVNALLLGDSALYLCASSLQRGADEQYFGPGTRLTVT.

This chain connects TRBV2 to TRBJ1-5, with 9 bases fitting TRBD1. The V gene end was trimmed by 4 bases and the J gene end by 5 bases; junction bases not matched to a gene: 9. The germline gives CDR1 SNHLY, CDR2 FYNNEI. This CDR3 contains 16 residues. The CDR3 is CASSGLYTGGDQPQHF. The DNA for the CDR3 is TGTGCCAGCAGTGGACTCTATACAGGGGGCGATCAGCCCCAGCATTTT.

The V and J genes are TRBV27 and TRBJ2-3; perhaps D is TRBD1 or TRBD2 (5 bases each). Trimming stripped 0 bases from V and 6 bases from J, with 10 bases between. The CDR3 loop spans 14 amino acids. Germline CDR1 MNHEY, CDR2 SMNVEV (reference sequence). Written as DNA, the CDR3 is TGTGCCAGCAGTTTATCCGGCTGGGGGGATACGCAGTATTTT. It yields the protein CASSLSGWGDTQYF.

Regarding this clone: Relative to the germline gene, one junction end is altered; a read error may explain this. This rearrangement joins TRBV28 to TRBJ1-2; 8 positions agree with TRBD1. The CDR3 has 14 amino acids. The germline gives CDR1 MDHEN, CDR2 SYDVKM. The CDR3 DNA reads as TGTGCCAGCACTTTATTGGGACAGGAAAATGGCTACACCTTC. Protein sequence: CASTLLGQENGYTF.

This chain connects TRBV28 to TRBJ1-6; the match to TRBD1 covers 12 bases. The germline CDR1 and CDR2 sequences are MDHEN and SYDVKM. Trimming at V came to 6 bases and at J to 9 bases, leaving 12 bases not matched to a gene. The CDR3 consists of 17 residues. The CDR3, as DNA: TGTGCCAGCAGCCCCCCGGGACAGGGGGCAGGTTTTTCACCCCTCCACTTT. Protein product: CASSPPGQGAGFSPLHF.

The rearrangement joins TRBV30 to TRBJ2-1, with TRBD2 identical over 13 bases. The CDR3 contains 15 residues. The germline CDR1 and CDR2 sequences are GTSNPN and SVGIG (reference sequence). V trimming: 0 bases; J trimming: 10 bases; junction bases outside the gene matches: 6. The CDR3 coding sequence is TGTGCCTGGAGTGTAACTAGCGGGGGGGGATTCGAGCAGTTCTTC. Its translation: CAWSVTSGGGFEQFF. Full variable domain (missing parts from reference TRBV30 and TRBJ2-1): SQTIHQWPATLVQPVGSPLSLECTVEGTSNPNLYWYRQAAGRGLQLLFYSVGIGQISSEVPQNLSASRPQDRQFILSSKKLLLSDSGFYLCAWSVTSGGGFEQFFGPGTRLTVL.

CDR3 amino acids: CASRGTPVGTQYF. The CDR3 DNA sequence: TGTGCCAGCAGAGGGACACCAGTAGGAACCCAGTACTTC. The rearrangement uses TRBV28 and TRBJ2-5, with TRBD1 as a possible D gene (6 bases). This CDR3 is built from 13 residues. Trimming left V 6 bases short and J 8 bases short, with 16 bases between. The germline V gene has CDR1 MDHEN and CDR2 SYDVKM.

The chain is built from TRBV2 and TRBJ1-4; the D gene is possibly TRBD1 (6 bases). The CDR3 consists of 16 residues. Germline V gene lookup returns CDR1 SNHLY and CDR2 FYNNEI. V was clipped by 4 bases and J by 7 bases, with 19 bases between them. For the CDR3, the DNA is TGTGCCAGCAGTGCTGACCGACAGGCAGGGGTTGAAAAACTGTTTTTT. This codes for CASSADRQAGVEKLFF. Filled out from reference TRBV2 and TRBJ1-4, the complete variable domain reads EPEVTQTPSHQVTQMGQEVILRCVPISNHLYFYWYRQILGQKVEFLVSFYNNEISEKSEIFDDQFSVERPDGSNFTLKIRSTKLEDSAMYFCASSADRQAGVEKLFFGSGTQLSVL.

This clone was found once. The chain has TRBV4-3 and TRBJ1-1; D not certain. CDR3 length: 14 amino acids. Germline V gives CDR1 LGHNA, CDR2 YSLEER. V was clipped by 0 bases and J by 0 bases, with 5 bases between them. The CDR3 DNA reads as TGCGCCAGCAGCCAAGATCGGTTGAACACTGAAGCTTTCTTT. Translating it yields CASSQDRLNTEAFF.

This rearrangement joins TRBV12-5 to TRBJ2-7; 8 positions agree with TRBD1. There are 16 residues in the CDR3. Germline loops: CDR1 LGHNT, CDR2 FRNRAP. With 2 bases clipped from V and 3 bases from J, the junction kept 9 bases outside the gene matches. DNA for the CDR3: TGTGCTAGTGGTTTGCCCCCTTTTGACAGGGGCTACGAGCAGTACTTC. Translation gives CASGLPPFDRGYEQYF.

Note on this clone: A junction boundary mismatches the germline segment, possibly from a read error. V is TRBV28 and J is TRBJ2-7; a possible D gene is TRBD1 (6 bases). Germline V lookup: CDR1 MDHEN, CDR2 SYDVKM. There are 13 residues in the CDR3. The CDR3 coding sequence is TGTGCCAGCAGTGCCGGCCATACAGGGAGTGTAGACTTC. This encodes CASSAGHTGSVDF.

The V gene is TRBV21-1, the J gene TRBJ1-1; the table's TRBD1 call for D was not verified on the DNA. TRBV21-1 is annotated as a pseudogene. This CDR3 spans 15 amino acids. CDR3 region: CASILEGQKNTEAFF. DNA of the CDR3: TGTGCCAGCATCCTGGAGGGACAGAAGAACACTGAAGCTTTCTTT.

There are a few counts of this clone. This chain joins TRBV5-1 and TRBJ2-3; 8 positions agree with TRBD2. The CDR3 spans 17 residues. J lost 1 base, V lost 1 base, and 8 bases had no gene match. The germline V gene has CDR1 SGHRS and CDR2 YFSETQ. The CDR3 loop is CASSLLTTSVGTDTQYF. In DNA, the CDR3 is TGCGCCAGCAGCTTGTTAACGACTAGCGTGGGCACAGATACGCAGTATTTT.

V and J are TRBV28 and TRBJ2-3; possible D gene TRBD1, 6 bases. CDR3 length equals 13 residues. V was clipped by 7 bases and J by 0 bases, with 8 bases between them. CDR1 is MDHEN and CDR2 is SYDVKM in the germline V gene. In nucleotides, the CDR3 is TGTGCCAGCACGGGACAAAGCACAGATACGCAGTATTTT. Translation gives CASTGQSTDTQYF.

V is TRBV6-5 and J is TRBJ1-5; D gene uncertain. Germline CDR1 is MNHEY and CDR2 is SVGAGI. The length of the CDR3 is 13 residues. Trimming took off 7 bases at V and 4 bases at J, with 11 bases between the two ends. The chain's CDR3 is CASKVRWNQPQHF. The DNA for the CDR3 is TGTGCCAGCAAGGTCAGGTGGAATCAGCCCCAGCATTTT.

In this sample, this clone turned up once. CDR3 DNA sequence: TGTGCCAGCAGTTACAACACGTGGGCGGGTGGGACTGAAGCTTTCTTT. It translates to CASSYNTWAGGTEAFF. V is TRBV6-5 and J is TRBJ1-1, with D unclear. The CDR3 has 16 residues. Trimming stripped 2 bases from V and 5 bases from J, with 18 bases between. Germline lookup yields CDR1 MNHEY and CDR2 SVGAGI.

This rearrangement joins TRBV20-1 to TRBJ1-1; TRBD1 aligns across 8 bases. This CDR3 comprises 11 residues. Germline lookup yields CDR1 DFQATT and CDR2 SNEGSKA (reference sequence). V lost 6 bases to trimming and J lost 8 bases; unmatched junction nucleotides: 5. Here the CDR3 reads CSARGQAEAFF. The DNA for the CDR3 is TGCAGTGCCAGGGGACAGGCCGAAGCTTTCTTT.

This chain uses TRBV18 with TRBJ2-3; maybe TRBD1 (5 bases). The V and J ends lost 3 bases and 0 bases respectively, with 7 bases between them. CDR1 is KGHSH, CDR2 LQKENI, per germline. The CDR3 loop spans 14 amino acids. The CDR3 DNA reads TGTGCCAGCTCACCGACAGTGAGCACAGATACGCAGTATTTT. This sequence encodes CASSPTVSTDTQYF.